This TCR beta chain was obtained from a study of post-analysis software for immune sequencing data. Incorporated into the TCR beta cDNA libraries were unique molecular identifiers, which served to reduce PCR and sequencing biases. TCRdb re-called the PCR reads with MiXCR, one entry per CDR3 protein. The table shows some 800,000 distinct CDR3 sequences, with 46% occurring only once. The sequence was collected from a girl between 5 and 17 years old with multiple sclerosis. Sequencing was carried out using blood.

The CDR3 spells CASSEGQYRDLDTQYF. The CDR3 DNA reads as TGTGCCAGCAGTGAGGGACAATACCGGGATTTAGATACGCAGTATTTT. The rearrangement uses TRBV6-1 and TRBJ2-3, with D maybe TRBD1 (6 bases). The V end was cut by 3 bases, the J end by 5 bases, with 18 bases between. The germline V gene has CDR1 MNHNS and CDR2 SASEGT. The CDR3 contains 16 residues.